This T cell receptor beta chain was recovered during a study of blood T cell repertoires in COVID-19. Turning to the study itself: COVID-19 samples, acute and convalescent, were from the United States, Italy and Spain. PBMCs, B-cell-depleted T cells, or T cells provided the cDNA or gDNA that made up the material.

From germline, CDR1 is GTSNPN and CDR2 SVGIG (reference sequence). This CDR3 region has 13 residues. V was cut by 5 bases and J by 2 bases, with 12 bases left in between. This clone was detected once. As processed by the authors: How many nucleated cells were present was estimated from reference gene primer amplification. Only in-frame clones appear in the TCRdb table, and some are missing; sequencing was by immunoSEQ multiplex PCR. D and trimming come from the DNA, and the V and J calls and clone size come from that table. In the table there are roughly 73,000 clones, roughly 84% of which are singletons.

The V call is TRBV30, the J call TRBJ1-1; a weak D match, TRBD1 (6 bases). Input material: peripheral blood. The origin of this receptor is a woman aged 80 or over with active or convalescent COVID-19. For the CDR3, the DNA is TGTGCCTGGCGAACAGGGCGAAACACTGAAGCTTTCTTT. Translation gives CAWRTGRNTEAFF.